These 9 T cell receptor beta chains were sequenced from one sample in a study of Ad26.COV2.S vaccination and SARS-CoV-2 variants. Treatment reported: around 19 received Ad26.COV2.S at low or high dose, single or two shots; 5 received placebo; per-sample allocation not given. Repertoires come from day 63 after the first vaccine or placebo injection. Assay used: immunoSEQ multiplex PCR; TCRdb lists only in-frame clones, some missing. The table shows more than 300,000 clones, with about 89% occurring only once. The sequencing used peripheral blood, collected in a trial of Ad26.COV2.S vaccine versus placebo. The origin of the receptors is a person aged 18 to 65 who received the Ad26.COV2.S COVID-19 vaccine or a placebo.

The rearrangement uses TRBV14 and TRBJ2-1; 9 nucleotides match TRBD1. The J segment lost 5 bases and the V segment lost 3 bases, leaving 8 bases of the junction unmatched. The CDR3 is made up of 16 amino acids. Germline-derived CDR1 and CDR2 are SGHDN and FVKESK. The CDR3 bases are TGTGCCAGCAGCCAGTACAGGGGGCCAGCAAACAATGAGCAGTTCTTC. Translating gives CASSQYRGPANNEQFF.

This clone was detected only a few times. The genes are TRBV19 and TRBJ2-3; no firm D call. CDR1 LNHDA and CDR2 SQIVND come from the germline V gene (reference sequence). The V end was cut by 4 bases, the J end by 2 bases, with 13 bases between. The CDR3 sequence is 15 residues long. CDR3 in DNA: TGTGCCAGTAGTAATGGAGCCAGATACACAGATACGCAGTATTTT. The encoded protein is CASSNGARYTDTQYF.

This clone was counted a single time. This chain links TRBV27 with TRBJ2-3, with 9 bases matching TRBD2. The CDR3 is 18 amino acids. J was trimmed by 0 bases and V by 1 base; bases with no gene match: 8. Germline lookup yields CDR1 MNHEY and CDR2 SMNVEV (reference sequence). CDR3 coding DNA: TGTGCCAGCAGTTTATGGATAGCGGGGGACCCTAGCACAGATACGCAGTATTTT. This gives the protein CASSLWIAGDPSTDTQYF.

V gene TRBV5-1 combines with J gene TRBJ2-7; 7 bases align to TRBD1. This CDR3 has 15 residues. The germline V gene has CDR1 SGHRS and CDR2 YFSETQ. V gave up 4 bases and J gave up 2 bases; unmatched junction bases: 9. CDR3 DNA sequence: TGCGCCAGCAGCGCGGACAGGCCTGGAGCCTACGAGCAGTACTTC. Translating gives CASSADRPGAYEQYF.

The J gene is TRBJ2-2, the V gene TRBV7-8, with 11 bases matching TRBD1. After removal of 2 bases from V and 4 bases from J, the junction contained 6 bases not matched to a gene. CDR1 and CDR2 (germline): SGHVS, FQNEAQ. The CDR3 totals 17 residues. DNA of the CDR3: TGTGCCAGCAGCTTAACCGGGACAGGGGGGATCACCGGGGAGCTGTTTTTT. Translation gives CASSLTGTGGITGELFF.

This sequence joins TRBV4-3 and TRBJ2-7; D might be TRBD1 (5 bases). The V end lost 1 base, the J end lost 3 bases, and 13 bases lay between the germline ends. The CDR3 loop spans 15 amino acids. Germline CDR1 LGHNA, CDR2 YSLEER. CDR3: CASSQGIGQYYEQYF. The CDR3 bases are TGCGCCAGCAGCCAAGGTATAGGACAATACTACGAGCAGTACTTC.

The V and J genes are TRBV2 and TRBJ2-7; D gene ambiguous. This CDR3 region has 13 residues. V lost 2 bases, J lost 0 bases, and 5 bases lay in between. Germline V CDR1 and CDR2: SNHLY, FYNNEI. The CDR3 nucleotides read TGTGCCAGCAGTGAACACAGCTCCTACGAGCAGTACTTC. This gives the protein CASSEHSSYEQYF. The whole variable domain, filled in from reference TRBV2 and TRBJ2-7, reads EPEVTQTPSHQVTQMGQEVILRCVPISNHLYFYWYRQILGQKVEFLVSFYNNEISEKSEIFDDQFSVERPDGSNFTLKIRSTKLEDSAMYFCASSEHSSYEQYFGPGTRLTVT.

The gene calls are TRBV2 and TRBJ1-1; no firm D call. CDR3 length: 13 residues. Germline CDR1 and CDR2: SNHLY and FYNNEI. V was cut by 6 bases and J by 6 bases, with 14 bases left in between. This CDR3 is CASRRERFAEAFF. In DNA, the CDR3 is TGTGCCAGCAGGAGGGAAAGGTTCGCTGAAGCTTTCTTT. The whole variable domain, remainder taken from reference TRBV2 and TRBJ1-1, is EPEVTQTPSHQVTQMGQEVILRCVPISNHLYFYWYRQILGQKVEFLVSFYNNEISEKSEIFDDQFSVERPDGSNFTLKIRSTKLEDSAMYFCASRRERFAEAFFGQGTRLTVV.

J is TRBJ2-7 and V is TRBV6-1; no clear D. Trimming stripped 1 base from V and 3 bases from J, with 7 bases between. CDR3 length: 13 residues. The germline CDR1 and CDR2 sequences are MNHNS and SASEGT. The CDR3 here is CASSEVVRYEQYF. The CDR3 nucleotides read TGTGCCAGCAGTGAAGTTGTTCGCTACGAGCAGTACTTC.